The next 28 T cell receptor beta chains were all read from a single sample in a study of siplizumab effects on memory and regulatory T cells. The protocol was immunoSEQ multiplex PCR, while the TCRdb copy is restricted to in-frame clones and leaves out a portion. The sample records about 72,000 clones, about 89% being singletons. Sequencing was carried out using CD8+ T cells sorted from blood. All receptors come from a human donor in good health.

This clone was found once. The V gene is TRBV9, the J gene TRBJ2-1, with D maybe TRBD2 (5 bases). Looked up from germline, CDR1 is SGDLS and CDR2 is YYNGEE. The CDR3 length is 19 residues. The ends were cut back, 3 bases at V and 6 bases at J, with 28 bases in the middle. Written as DNA, the CDR3 is TGTGCCAGCAGCGGTGCGGTGGCCCATACTAGGGCTCACTTCAATGAGCAGTTCTTC. It translates to CASSGAVAHTRAHFNEQFF.

This clone came up a few times. The V and J genes are TRBV11-2 and TRBJ1-1, with D possibly being TRBD1 (5 bases). The CDR3 runs 14 residues. The V end lost 1 base, the J end lost 0 bases, and 6 bases lay between the germline ends. Germline CDR1 SGHAT, CDR2 FQNNGV. This chain's CDR3 is CASSLGGLNTEAFF. DNA of the CDR3: TGTGCCAGCAGCTTAGGGGGACTGAACACTGAAGCTTTCTTT.

About this clone: One end of the junction varies from germline; a read error may be responsible. CDR3 sequence: CASSSTPETQYF. CDR3 in DNA: TGTGCCAGTAGTTCAACGCCAGAGACGCAGTATTTT. This chain uses TRBV19 with TRBJ2-3; D unresolved. The CDR3 spans 12 residues. Per germline, CDR1 LNHDA and CDR2 SQIVND (reference sequence).

The chain uses TRBV19 and TRBJ2-7; 7 positions match TRBD2. The CDR3 covers 13 residues. In germline, CDR1 is LNHDA, CDR2 SQIVND (reference sequence). V was clipped by 7 bases and J by 4 bases; unmatched bases: 7. In nucleotides, the CDR3 is TGTGCCAGTACCAGCAGGGAGGGGTACGAGCAGTACTTC. Amino acids: CASTSREGYEQYF.

The chain uses TRBV7-9 and TRBJ2-3, with D uncertain. Germline lookup yields CDR1 SEHNR and CDR2 FQNEAQ (reference sequence). The length of the CDR3 is 15 residues. The V end lost 1 base, the J end lost 0 bases, and 8 bases lay between the germline ends. The CDR3 bases are TGTGCCAGCAGCTTAGGCGGTCAGAGCACAGATACGCAGTATTTT. This gives the protein CASSLGGQSTDTQYF.

This chain links TRBV6-5 with TRBJ2-7; TRBD1 agrees at 9 bases. J lost 7 bases, V lost 8 bases, and 6 bases had no gene match. CDR3 length: 12 residues. Per germline, CDR1 MNHEY and CDR2 SVGAGI. The CDR3 loop is CASLGQGKEQYF. The CDR3 DNA follows: TGTGCCAGCCTGGGACAGGGTAAAGAGCAGTACTTC.

V usage is TRBV14 and J usage is TRBJ2-6; no clear D gene. The germline CDR1 and CDR2 sequences are SGHDN and FVKESK. Trimming removed 3 bases from V and 2 bases from J, with 5 bases in between. The CDR3 length is 14 residues. The DNA for the CDR3 is TGTGCCAGCAGCCACTCGGCTGGGGCCAACGTCCTGACTTTC. As protein: CASSHSAGANVLTF.

The chain employs TRBV11-2 and TRBJ2-7; D is perhaps TRBD2 (6 bases). The CDR3 is 19 residues long. The V and J ends lost 2 bases and 0 bases respectively, with 23 bases between them. Germline CDR1 reads SGHAT; CDR2 reads FQNNGV. This CDR3 reads CASSLPLSRGTYRSYEQYF. In DNA, the CDR3 is TGTGCCAGCAGCTTACCATTATCGCGCGGGACGTACCGCTCCTACGAGCAGTACTTC.

The chain has TRBV2 and TRBJ2-1; no definite D call. The germline V gene has CDR1 SNHLY and CDR2 FYNNEI. Trimming pared 8 bases from V and 2 bases from J, leaving 4 bases between. The CDR3 consists of 11 residues. CDR3 amino acids: CASLTYNEQFF. CDR3 coding DNA: TGTGCCAGCCTGACCTACAATGAGCAGTTCTTC.

The chain joins TRBV19 to TRBJ2-1; D ambiguous. The CDR3 consists of 12 residues. V was clipped by 5 bases and J by 7 bases, with 9 bases between them. Germline CDR1 LNHDA, CDR2 SQIVND (reference sequence). The CDR3 DNA follows: TGTGCCAGTAGTTCCCAAGGGAATGAGCAGTTCTTC. Protein: CASSSQGNEQFF.

The chain carries TRBV7-9 and TRBJ1-5; D not certain. CDR1 is SEHNR, CDR2 FQNEAQ, per germline (reference sequence). The germline V and J ends were trimmed by 3 bases and 3 bases, with 3 bases remaining between them. This CDR3 contains 12 residues. The CDR3 region is CASSLANQPQHF. The CDR3 DNA reads TGTGCCAGCAGCTTGGCCAATCAGCCCCAGCATTTT.

A note on this clone: Additional DNA sequences in this sample encode the identical CDR3. The chain has TRBV4-1 and TRBJ2-7; TRBD2 aligns across 12 bases. The CDR3 runs to 15 residues. From germline, CDR1 is MGHRA and CDR2 YSYEKL. Trimming took 3 bases from V and 4 from J; bases not matched to a gene: 4. The CDR3 sequence is CASSQGTSGLYEQYF. The CDR3 DNA reads as TGCGCCAGCAGCCAGGGGACTAGCGGGCTTTACGAGCAGTACTTC.

The chain carries TRBV29-1 and TRBJ2-7; D is undetermined. With 4 bases removed from V and 4 bases from J, the gap between germline ends came to 14 bases. The length of the CDR3 is 13 residues. Germline V gives CDR1 SQVTM, CDR2 ANQGSEA. The CDR3 nucleotides are TGCAGCGTTGGAGTCCCACGGGTTTACGAGCAGTACTTC. This codes for CSVGVPRVYEQYF.

V usage is TRBV6-4 and J usage is TRBJ2-3, with 10 bases identical to TRBD2. This CDR3 has 15 residues. V gave up 2 bases and J gave up 1 base; unmatched junction bases: 0. Germline assignment: CDR1 MRHNA and CDR2 SNTAGT. CDR3 bases: TGTGCCAGCAGTGACGGGACTAGCGGCACAGATACGCAGTATTTT. This encodes CASSDGTSGTDTQYF.

The gene calls are TRBV9 and TRBJ2-7, with D unresolved. Germline V gene data show CDR1 as SGDLS and CDR2 as YYNGEE. With 0 bases removed from V and 3 bases from J, the gap between germline ends came to 10 bases. There are 14 residues in the CDR3. The CDR3 is CASSVDLGNYEQYF. In nucleotides, the CDR3 is TGTGCCAGCAGCGTAGACCTGGGCAACTACGAGCAGTACTTC. Together with reference TRBV9 and TRBJ2-7, the CDR3 gives the full variable domain: DSGVTQTPKHLITATGQRVTLRCSPRSGDLSVYWYQQSLDQGLQFLIQYYNGEERAKGNILERFSAQQFPDLHSELNLSSLELGDSALYFCASSVDLGNYEQYFGPGTRLTVT.

This clone was seen only once. The chain combines TRBV6-1 with TRBJ2-7; D unclear. Germline V gives CDR1 MNHNS, CDR2 SASEGT. Trimming removed 5 bases at V and 3 bases at J, with 5 bases between. CDR3 length: 11 amino acids. The CDR3 spells CASSTYYEQYF. The CDR3 DNA reads as TGTGCCAGCAGTACCTACTACGAGCAGTACTTC.

This chain uses TRBV7-9 with TRBJ2-1; no clear D gene. CDR3 size: 13 residues. The germline CDR1 and CDR2 sequences are SEHNR and FQNEAQ (reference sequence). The V and J ends lost 4 bases and 7 bases respectively, with 11 bases between them. CDR3 amino acids: CASSWLPSNEQFF. The CDR3 DNA reads as TGTGCCAGCAGCTGGCTCCCCAGTAATGAGCAGTTCTTC.

The CDR3 nucleotides are TGTGCTAGTGGCCCACCCGGGGTCTACGAGCAGTACTTC. Amino acid sequence: CASGPPGVYEQYF. V gene TRBV12-5 combines with J gene TRBJ2-7; tentative D call: TRBD2 (5 bases). Deletions cut 6 bases from V and 3 bases from J, with 12 bases between. There are 13 residues in the CDR3. In germline, CDR1 is LGHNT, CDR2 FRNRAP.

V usage is TRBV7-9 and J usage is TRBJ1-2; no clear D gene. Germline loops: CDR1 SEHNR, CDR2 FQNEAQ (reference sequence). The CDR3 spans 14 residues. The V end lost 1 base, the J end lost 5 bases, and 11 bases lay between the germline ends. CDR3 protein: CASSLEGLRYGYTF. The CDR3 coding sequence is TGTGCCAGCAGCTTAGAAGGCCTGCGTTATGGCTACACCTTC.

The chain employs TRBV7-2 and TRBJ2-3, with TRBD2 matching over 9 bases. Germline CDR1 is SGHTA and CDR2 is FQGNSA. The CDR3 totals 16 residues. Unmatched junction bases numbered 3, after V lost 1 base and J lost 1 base. In nucleotides, the CDR3 is TGTGCCAGCAGCTTAGTAGCGGGAGTAGGCACAGATACGCAGTATTTT. Amino acids: CASSLVAGVGTDTQYF.

CDR3 nucleotide sequence: TGTGCCAGCAGTGGGGGAGATTGGCAGCCCCAGCATTTT. This encodes CASSGGDWQPQHF. The rearrangement joins TRBV27 to TRBJ1-5; TRBD1 might be the D (5 bases). Trimming stripped 5 bases from V and 7 bases from J, with 12 bases between. This CDR3 contains 13 residues. Germline V gene lookup returns CDR1 MNHEY and CDR2 SMNVEV (reference sequence).

V usage is TRBV5-1 and J usage is TRBJ2-1; D remains ambiguous. The germline V gene has CDR1 SGHRS and CDR2 YFSETQ. The ends were cut back, 4 bases at V and 5 bases at J, with 7 bases in the middle. The CDR3 spans 12 residues. The CDR3 region is CASSPLDNEQFF. CDR3 bases: TGCGCCAGCAGCCCATTGGACAATGAGCAGTTCTTC.

The chain has TRBV19 and TRBJ2-1, with 9 bases aligning to TRBD2. CDR3 length equals 14 residues. Looked up from germline, CDR1 is LNHDA and CDR2 is SQIVND (reference sequence). V lost 6 bases, J lost 3 bases, and 3 bases stayed unmatched. The CDR3 nucleotides read TGTGCCAGTAGCTATAGCGGGAGCTACAATGAGCAGTTCTTC. It encodes CASSYSGSYNEQFF.

The CDR3 coding sequence is TGCGCCAGCAGCCAAGGACGGATGAACACTGAAGCTTTCTTT. Protein: CASSQGRMNTEAFF. This chain uses TRBV4-1 with TRBJ1-1; D unclear. Trimming pared 1 base from V and 0 bases from J, leaving 6 bases between. CDR3 size: 14 residues. Looked up from germline, CDR1 is MGHRA and CDR2 is YSYEKL.

The V and J genes are TRBV7-9 and TRBJ2-4, with 7 nucleotides matching TRBD1. J was trimmed by 2 bases and V by 2 bases; bases with no gene match: 15. Germline V CDR1 and CDR2: SEHNR, FQNEAQ (reference sequence). The CDR3 runs to 19 residues. CDR3 sequence: CASSLNVPGQGVSKNIQYF. Written as DNA, the CDR3 is TGTGCCAGCAGCTTAAATGTCCCGGGCCAGGGGGTGTCCAAAAACATTCAGTACTTC.

The chain recombines TRBV5-1 with TRBJ2-5; D not certain. V dropped 4 bases and J dropped 4 bases, with 5 bases sitting between them. Per the germline V gene, CDR1 is SGHRS and CDR2 is YFSETQ. This CDR3 is built from 11 residues. In DNA form, the CDR3 reads TGCGCCAGCAGCGCCGGAGAGACCCAGTACTTC. Its translation: CASSAGETQYF.

This clone was detected only once. The gene calls are TRBV5-1 and TRBJ2-7, with TRBD2 matching 13 bases. The trim removed 4 bases at V and 0 bases at J, leaving 7 bases unmatched. This CDR3 has 17 residues. Per germline, CDR1 SGHRS and CDR2 YFSETQ. The CDR3 is CASSPGTSGASSYEQYF. As DNA, the CDR3 is TGCGCCAGCAGCCCCGGGACTAGCGGGGCCTCCTCCTACGAGCAGTACTTC. The whole variable domain, filled in from reference TRBV5-1 and TRBJ2-7, reads KAGVTQTPRYLIKTRGQQVTLSCSPISGHRSVSWYQQTPGQGLQFLFEYFSETQRNKGNFPGRFSGRQFSNSRSEMNVSTLELGDSALYLCASSPGTSGASSYEQYFGPGTRLTVT.

The rearrangement links TRBV5-5 to TRBJ2-5; TRBD1 is a possible D gene (6 bases). The CDR3 consists of 15 residues. Between the trimmed V and J ends, which lost 0 bases and 0 bases, there was a span of 9 bases. The V gene's germline CDR1 is SGHKS and CDR2 YYEKEE (reference sequence). The CDR3 nucleotides are TGTGCCAGCAGCTTGGTCTGGGACAACCAAGAGACCCAGTACTTC. Translating gives CASSLVWDNQETQYF.